Presented here are 31 T cell receptor beta chains from one specimen sequenced in a study of type 1 regulatory T cells. Antigens for these TCRs are unknown. MiXCR, run by TCRdb on the reads, gives a single entry per CDR3 protein. The sample yields about 62,000 distinct CDR3 sequences, 62% seen once. Sequencing input: cultured non-Tr1 T cells, either the whole culture or a sorted T cell fraction (not recorded which). The receptors come from a human donor in good health.

CDR3 protein: CASSRADGLAYGYTF. The CDR3 DNA sequence: TGCGCCAGCAGCAGAGCAGATGGCCTGGCCTATGGCTACACCTTC. The chain is built from TRBV5-1 and TRBJ1-2, with D unresolved. This CDR3 is 15 amino acids long. With 4 bases removed from V and 4 bases from J, the gap between germline ends came to 17 bases. Per germline, CDR1 SGHRS and CDR2 YFSETQ.

The rearrangement joins TRBV5-1 to TRBJ2-2; possible D gene TRBD1, 6 bases. Germline CDR1 reads SGHRS; CDR2 reads YFSETQ. Trimming shortened V by 4 bases and J by 4 bases, and 17 bases separated the two germline ends. The CDR3 totals 16 residues. In DNA form, the CDR3 reads TGCGCCAGCAGCCCCCGCGTTACAGGGCCCACCGGGGAGCTGTTTTTT. It codes for CASSPRVTGPTGELFF.

This sequence joins TRBV7-2 and TRBJ2-1, with D maybe TRBD2 (5 bases). Germline V gene lookup returns CDR1 SGHTA and CDR2 FQGNSA. Trimming left V 3 bases short and J 10 bases short, with 10 bases between. This CDR3 is 12 amino acids long. As DNA, the CDR3 is TGTGCCAGCAGCTTCGCTAGCCGAGAGCAGTTCTTC. Translating gives CASSFASREQFF.

This chain connects TRBV9 to TRBJ2-2; no clear D. CDR1 and CDR2 (germline): SGDLS, YYNGEE. V was shortened by 4 bases and J by 3 bases, with 10 bases between the two germline ends. The CDR3 totals 14 residues. The chain's CDR3 is CASSILRDTGELFF. The CDR3 region has the DNA TGTGCCAGCAGCATCCTACGAGACACCGGGGAGCTGTTTTTT.

In this sample, this clonotype turned up a few times. The chain joins TRBV3-1 to TRBJ1-6; maybe TRBD1 (6 bases). The CDR3 loop spans 14 amino acids. From germline, CDR1 is LGHDT and CDR2 YNNKEL (reference sequence). V dropped 3 bases and J dropped 7 bases, with 10 bases sitting between them. Here the CDR3 reads CASSQGHENSPLHF. The CDR3 DNA follows: TGTGCCAGCAGCCAGGGACACGAAAATTCACCCCTCCACTTT.

The chain is built from TRBV20-1 and TRBJ1-5; no definite D call. Between the trimmed V and J ends, which lost 2 bases and 4 bases, there was a span of 15 bases. Germline V lookup: CDR1 DFQATT, CDR2 SNEGSKA (reference sequence). CDR3 length equals 15 residues. CDR3 loop: CSARTSGKSNQPQHF. CDR3 DNA sequence: TGCAGTGCTAGAACGAGTGGGAAGAGTAATCAGCCCCAGCATTTT.

The V call is TRBV20-1, the J call TRBJ2-1; 13 bases align to TRBD2. Germline V gene sequence: CDR1 DFQATT, CDR2 SNEGSKA (reference sequence). The V and J ends lost 1 base and 9 bases, in that order; junction bases with no gene match: 6. The CDR3 is 15 amino acids. This CDR3 reads CSARGVLAGGLEQFF. The DNA of the CDR3 is TGCAGTGCTAGAGGAGTACTAGCGGGAGGGCTTGAGCAGTTCTTC.

The rearrangement joins TRBV11-2 to TRBJ2-2; tentatively, D is TRBD1 or TRBD2 (6 bases each). The CDR3 is 17 residues long. CDR1 SGHAT and CDR2 FQNNGV come from the germline V gene. Trimming took off 5 bases at V and 4 bases at J, with 20 bases between the two ends. CDR3 amino acids: CASSPIKGGVRTGELFF. The CDR3 DNA reads TGTGCCAGCAGCCCCATAAAGGGGGGAGTTCGCACCGGGGAGCTGTTTTTT.

The CDR3 bases are TGTGCCAGCAGCATCTCGGCGGGTCGGAACTACGAGCAGTACTTC. Protein sequence: CASSISAGRNYEQYF. The V gene is TRBV6-1, the J gene TRBJ2-7; a possible D gene is TRBD2 (5 bases). Germline CDR1 is MNHNS and CDR2 is SASEGT. The CDR3 loop spans 15 amino acids. V was cut by 6 bases and J by 3 bases, with 18 bases left in between.

J is TRBJ2-3 and V is TRBV20-1; no definite D call. V was pared by 7 bases and J by 1 base, with 9 bases between. The CDR3 runs 12 residues. The germline V gene has CDR1 DFQATT and CDR2 SNEGSKA (reference sequence). This chain's CDR3 is CSVRTGTDTQYF. The DNA of the CDR3 is TGCAGTGTACGGACGGGCACAGATACGCAGTATTTT.

The chain recombines TRBV7-2 with TRBJ2-1, with 8 bases fitting TRBD1. V dropped 1 base and J dropped 8; count of bases not matched to a gene: 7. This CDR3 comprises 15 residues. Germline V gene lookup returns CDR1 SGHTA and CDR2 FQGNSA. For the CDR3, the DNA is TGTGCCAGCAGCTTAGGGCAGGGGGCGCGTTATGAGCAGTTCTTC. Translated: CASSLGQGARYEQFF.

The V call is TRBV19, the J call TRBJ2-4; 12 bases line up with TRBD2. V was pared by 3 bases and J by 3 bases, with 3 bases of the junction left unmatched. This CDR3 is 16 amino acids long. CDR1 LNHDA and CDR2 SQIVND come from the germline V gene (reference sequence). The CDR3 loop is CASSIPSGRVKNIQYF. The CDR3 region has the DNA TGTGCCAGTAGTATCCCTAGCGGGAGGGTCAAAAACATTCAGTACTTC.

The chain carries TRBV20-1 and TRBJ2-1, with 14 bases lining up with TRBD2. V was clipped by 3 bases and J by 8 bases; unmatched bases: 9. This CDR3 is 16 amino acids long. From germline, CDR1 is DFQATT and CDR2 SNEGSKA (reference sequence). Here the CDR3 DNA reads TGCAGTGCTAGCGCAGCCGGGACTAGCGGGGGCGATGAGCAGTTCTTC. Translating gives CSASAAGTSGGDEQFF.

This clonotype has ten or more counts. The rearrangement uses TRBV5-1 and TRBJ2-5, with 7 positions matching TRBD1. The CDR3 spans 13 residues. Germline V lookup: CDR1 SGHRS, CDR2 YFSETQ. V was pared by 4 bases and J by 8 bases, with 8 bases of the junction left unmatched. CDR3 sequence reads: CASSADRIGTQYF. CDR3 DNA: TGCGCCAGCAGCGCGGACAGGATAGGCACCCAGTACTTC.

The V call is TRBV29-1, the J call TRBJ1-1; D not resolved. CDR3 size: 13 residues. Germline V CDR1 and CDR2: SQVTM, ANQGSEA. Between the trimmed V and J ends, which lost 5 bases and 0 bases, there was a span of 10 bases. The CDR3 DNA reads as TGCAGCGTTTGGGAGACCATGAACACTGAAGCTTTCTTT. Protein: CSVWETMNTEAFF.

This CDR3 is CASSQTLTGSGNTIYF. The CDR3 DNA sequence: TGCGCCAGCAGTCAAACCCTGACAGGCTCTGGAAACACCATATATTTT. The genes are TRBV23-1 and TRBJ1-3, with D possibly TRBD1 on 6 matching bases. TRBV23-1 is identified as an open reading frame with a role that is uncertain. Trimming removed 2 bases from V and 0 bases from J, with 11 bases in between. The CDR3 extends over 16 amino acids.

This chain joins TRBV2 and TRBJ2-7, with D perhaps matching TRBD1 (6 bases). The germline gives CDR1 SNHLY, CDR2 FYNNEI. V lost 1 base and J 6 bases, leaving 10 bases between the germline ends. The CDR3 sequence is 13 residues long. Here the CDR3 reads CASSEVQGSEQYF. The CDR3 DNA reads as TGTGCCAGCAGTGAAGTACAGGGTTCCGAGCAGTACTTC.

This clonotype was seen a single time. CDR3 in DNA: TGCAGTGCCCTGGCCGTGGAGGGACACACTGAAGCTTTCTTT. Translation: CSALAVEGHTEAFF. The chain couples TRBV20-1 to TRBJ1-1; D may be TRBD1 (5 bases). The CDR3 is 14 amino acids. Trimming pared 6 bases from V and 3 bases from J, leaving 17 bases between. Germline V CDR1 and CDR2: DFQATT, SNEGSKA (reference sequence).

This chain connects TRBV23-1 to TRBJ2-7; 9 bases match TRBD1. TRBV23-1 is marked as an open reading frame, function uncertain. The length of the CDR3 is 15 residues. The trim removed 7 bases at V and 3 bases at J, leaving 10 bases unmatched. CDR3 region: CASITGTGNDYEQYF. CDR3 DNA: TGCGCCAGCATAACCGGGACAGGGAACGACTACGAGCAGTACTTC.

This clonotype was counted a few times. This sequence joins TRBV28 and TRBJ2-7, with D unclear. The ends were cut back, 3 bases at V and 6 bases at J, with 9 bases in the middle. Germline assignment: CDR1 MDHEN and CDR2 SYDVKM. The CDR3 runs 12 residues. DNA for the CDR3: TGTGCCAGCAGTTTCACACCCCTCGAGCAGTACTTC. Its translation: CASSFTPLEQYF.

The chain joins TRBV20-1 to TRBJ2-1; no clear D gene. CDR3 length: 14 amino acids. Germline V CDR1 and CDR2: DFQATT, SNEGSKA (reference sequence). V lost 3 bases to trimming and J lost 6 bases, with 15 bases between them. The CDR3 spells CSARSVRSGNEQFF. CDR3 DNA: TGCAGTGCTAGGTCGGTTAGATCAGGCAATGAGCAGTTCTTC.

This clonotype was counted between two and nine times. The V gene is TRBV12-3 or TRBV12-4, the J gene TRBJ1-1; 7 positions agree with TRBD1. The CDR3 runs 14 residues. Trimming at V came to 4 bases and at J to 3 bases, leaving 5 bases not matched to a gene. The CDR3 reads CASSSIQGYTEAFF. As DNA, the CDR3 is TGTGCCAGCAGTTCAATACAGGGGTACACTGAAGCTTTCTTT.

The chain carries TRBV7-9 and TRBJ1-2, with a weak D call TRBD1 (5 bases). V shed 5 bases and J shed 0 bases, with 7 bases lying between them. This CDR3 is built from 13 residues. Germline lookup yields CDR1 SEHNR and CDR2 FQNEAQ (reference sequence). CDR3 sequence reads: CASSPTANYGYTF. CDR3 nucleotides: TGTGCCAGCAGCCCGACAGCTAACTATGGCTACACCTTC.

This CDR3 reads CATSDWGTSGNNEQFF. The CDR3 DNA reads TGTGCCACCAGTGATTGGGGTACTAGCGGAAACAATGAGCAGTTCTTC. The V and J genes are TRBV24-1 and TRBJ2-1; 8 bases map to TRBD2. The germline gives CDR1 KGHDR, CDR2 SFDVKD. This CDR3 comprises 16 residues. The ends lost 2 bases at V and 5 bases at J; junction bases unmatched: 7.

V gene TRBV30 combines with J gene TRBJ1-2; a possible D gene is TRBD1 (5 bases). The CDR3 is made up of 13 amino acids. With 2 bases removed from V and 8 bases from J, the gap between germline ends came to 15 bases. CDR1 is GTSNPN, CDR2 SVGIG, per germline (reference sequence). The CDR3 DNA sequence: TGTGCCTGGAGTTGGGAGAGGGGAACGGGCTACACCTTC. It translates to CAWSWERGTGYTF.

The rearrangement uses TRBV9 and TRBJ1-2; no clear D gene. Trimming took 0 bases from V and 2 from J, leaving 5 bases between them. Germline CDR1 SGDLS, CDR2 YYNGEE. The CDR3 sequence is 13 residues long. In DNA, the CDR3 is TGTGCCAGCAGCGTAGTTCAGAACTATGGCTACACCTTC. This sequence encodes CASSVVQNYGYTF.

CDR3 amino acids: CSARTARSSYNEQFF. CDR3 DNA sequence: TGCAGTGCTAGAACGGCGCGAAGCTCCTACAATGAGCAGTTCTTC. V is TRBV20-1 and J is TRBJ2-1; D is undetermined. Trimming took 2 bases from V and 0 from J, leaving 11 bases between them. The CDR3 is 15 residues long. Germline V lookup: CDR1 DFQATT, CDR2 SNEGSKA (reference sequence).

The genes are TRBV20-1 and TRBJ2-5; D is uncertain. The CDR3 extends over 13 amino acids. V was shortened by 3 bases and J by 4 bases, with 12 bases between the two germline ends. Germline V gives CDR1 DFQATT, CDR2 SNEGSKA (reference sequence). The CDR3 spells CSASATARETQYF. Here the CDR3 DNA reads TGCAGTGCTAGCGCAACGGCACGAGAGACCCAGTACTTC.

This clonotype has only one observation. The chain carries TRBV5-5 and TRBJ2-7; the match to TRBD1 covers 7 bases. V was clipped by 3 bases and J by 2 bases; unmatched bases: 2. Per germline, CDR1 SGHKS and CDR2 YYEKEE (reference sequence). The CDR3 runs 13 residues. CDR3 bases: TGTGCCAGCAGCTGGACAGGACCCTACGAGCAGTACTTC. Translating gives CASSWTGPYEQYF. Full variable domain (rest looked up from reference TRBV5-5 and TRBJ2-7): DAGVTQSPTHLIKTRGQQVTLRCSPISGHKSVSWYQQVLGQGPQFIFQYYEKEERGRGNFPDRFSARQFPNYSSELNVNALLLGDSALYLCASSWTGPYEQYFGPGTRLTVT.

This clonotype was counted only a few times. This chain joins TRBV20-1 and TRBJ2-1; 11 nucleotides match TRBD2. Trimming took 5 bases from V and 8 from J; bases not matched to a gene: 11. Germline V gene data show CDR1 as DFQATT and CDR2 as SNEGSKA (reference sequence). The CDR3 sequence is 15 residues long. CDR3 in amino acids: CSARRLAGLGDEQFF. As DNA, the CDR3 is TGCAGTGCTCGAAGACTAGCGGGGTTAGGCGATGAGCAGTTCTTC.

This clonotype showed up just once. The chain has TRBV28 and TRBJ2-1; 9 positions match TRBD2. Trimming at V came to 7 bases and at J to 1 base, leaving 8 bases not matched to a gene. The germline V gene encodes CDR1 MDHEN and CDR2 SYDVKM. This CDR3 has 16 amino acids. CDR3 DNA sequence: TGTGCCAGCAAGATTAGCGGGAGTGGGTCCTACAATGAGCAGTTCTTC. Translated: CASKISGSGSYNEQFF.